The rows below give T cell receptor beta chains drawn from one sample of a study of beta chain features in type 1 diabetes. Sequencing used immunoSEQ multiplex PCR; TCRdb keeps in-frame clones, though not all of them. The sample yields hundreds of thousands of clones, 7.5% to 10% seen once. The material sequenced was naive CD4+ T cells from blood. The receptor source for this set is a young woman in good health. Both conserved end residues are trimmed from each CDR3. Each record gives: V gene, J gene, CDR3 protein.

TRBV5-1	TRBJ2-6	ASRGQGASGANVLT
TRBV6-6	TRBJ2-7	ASSRQGEEQY
TRBV19	TRBJ2-7	ASSRRLAGESYEQY
TRBV11-1	TRBJ1-1	ASSPVPGGTEAF
TRBV11-3	TRBJ2-2	ASSLVATGELF
TRBV5-1	TRBJ1-2	ASSFERTGDYGYT
TRBV11-2	TRBJ1-1	ASSPALGARITEAF
TRBV5-6	TRBJ1-3	ASSYRQVFSGNTIY
TRBV19	TRBJ1-2	ASSIQASPAGYT
TRBV5-1	TRBJ2-5	ASNELEGGRETQY